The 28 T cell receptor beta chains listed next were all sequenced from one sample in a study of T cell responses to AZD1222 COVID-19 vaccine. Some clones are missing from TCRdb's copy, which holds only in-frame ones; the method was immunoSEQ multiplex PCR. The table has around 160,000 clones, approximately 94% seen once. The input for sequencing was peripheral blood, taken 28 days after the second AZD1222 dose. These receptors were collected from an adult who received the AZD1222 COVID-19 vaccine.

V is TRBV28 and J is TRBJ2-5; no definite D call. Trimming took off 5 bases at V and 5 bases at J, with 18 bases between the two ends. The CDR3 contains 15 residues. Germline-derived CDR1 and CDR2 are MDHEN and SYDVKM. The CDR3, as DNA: TGTGCCAGCAGTCCCCTCCAGTTCACACGGGAGACCCAGTACTTC. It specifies CASSPLQFTRETQYF.

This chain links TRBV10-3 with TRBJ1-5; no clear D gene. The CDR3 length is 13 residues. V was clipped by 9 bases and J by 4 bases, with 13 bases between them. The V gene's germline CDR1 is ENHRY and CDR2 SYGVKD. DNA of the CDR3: TGTGCCATAGGACCGAGGACGAATCAGCCCCAGCATTTT. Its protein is CAIGPRTNQPQHF.

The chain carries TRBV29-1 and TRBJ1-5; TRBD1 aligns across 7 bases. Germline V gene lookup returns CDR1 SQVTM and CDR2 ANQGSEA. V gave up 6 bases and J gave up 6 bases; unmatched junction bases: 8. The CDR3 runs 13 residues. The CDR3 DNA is TGCAGCGTCCGGACAGGAACGAGTCAGCCCCAGCATTTT. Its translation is CSVRTGTSQPQHF.

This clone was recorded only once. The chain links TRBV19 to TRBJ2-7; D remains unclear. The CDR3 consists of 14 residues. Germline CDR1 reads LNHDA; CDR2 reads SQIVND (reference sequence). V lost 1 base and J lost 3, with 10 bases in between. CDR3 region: CASSIVVDSYEQYF. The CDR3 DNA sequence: TGTGCCAGTAGTATAGTTGTAGATAGCTACGAGCAGTACTTC.

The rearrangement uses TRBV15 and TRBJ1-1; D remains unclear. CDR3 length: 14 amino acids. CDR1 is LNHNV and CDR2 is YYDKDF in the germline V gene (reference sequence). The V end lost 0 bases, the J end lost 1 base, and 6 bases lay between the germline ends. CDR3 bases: TGTGCCACCAGCAGAGAGAACAAGAACACTGAAGCTTTCTTT. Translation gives CATSRENKNTEAFF.

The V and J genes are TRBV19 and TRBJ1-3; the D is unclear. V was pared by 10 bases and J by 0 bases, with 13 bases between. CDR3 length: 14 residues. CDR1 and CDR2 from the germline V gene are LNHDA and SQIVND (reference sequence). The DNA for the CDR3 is TGTGCCACAAGATCAGGAAGCTCTGGAAACACCATATATTTT. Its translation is CATRSGSSGNTIYF. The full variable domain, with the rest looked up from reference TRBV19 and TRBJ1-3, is DGGITQSPKYLFRKEGQNVTLSCEQNLNHDAMYWYRQDPGQGLRLIYYSQIVNDFQKGDIAEGYSVSREKKESFPLTVTSAQKNPTAFYLCATRSGSSGNTIYFGEGSWLTVV.

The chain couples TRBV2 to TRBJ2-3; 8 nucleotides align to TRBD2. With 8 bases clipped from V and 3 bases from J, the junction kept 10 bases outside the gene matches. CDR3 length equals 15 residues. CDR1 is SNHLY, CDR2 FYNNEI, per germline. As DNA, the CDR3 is TGTGCCAGCCGGGGTTTGGGCGGGAGGACAGATACGCAGTATTTT. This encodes CASRGLGGRTDTQYF. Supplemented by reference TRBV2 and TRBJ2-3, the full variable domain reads EPEVTQTPSHQVTQMGQEVILRCVPISNHLYFYWYRQILGQKVEFLVSFYNNEISEKSEIFDDQFSVERPDGSNFTLKIRSTKLEDSAMYFCASRGLGGRTDTQYFGPGTRLTVL.

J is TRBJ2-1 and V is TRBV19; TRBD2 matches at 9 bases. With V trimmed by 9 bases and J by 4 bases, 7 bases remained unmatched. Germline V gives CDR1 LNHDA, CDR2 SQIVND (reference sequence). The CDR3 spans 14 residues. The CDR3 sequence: CASSRTSVYNEQFF. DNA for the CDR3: TGTGCCAGCTCACGGACTAGCGTTTACAATGAGCAGTTCTTC. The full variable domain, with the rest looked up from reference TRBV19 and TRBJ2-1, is DGGITQSPKYLFRKEGQNVTLSCEQNLNHDAMYWYRQDPGQGLRLIYYSQIVNDFQKGDIAEGYSVSREKKESFPLTVTSAQKNPTAFYLCASSRTSVYNEQFFGPGTRLTVL.

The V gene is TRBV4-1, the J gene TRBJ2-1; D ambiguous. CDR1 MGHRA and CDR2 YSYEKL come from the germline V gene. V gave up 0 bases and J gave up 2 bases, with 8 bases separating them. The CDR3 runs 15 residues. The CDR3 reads CASSQDRLTYNEQFF. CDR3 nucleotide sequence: TGCGCCAGCAGCCAAGACCGGCTTACCTACAATGAGCAGTTCTTC.

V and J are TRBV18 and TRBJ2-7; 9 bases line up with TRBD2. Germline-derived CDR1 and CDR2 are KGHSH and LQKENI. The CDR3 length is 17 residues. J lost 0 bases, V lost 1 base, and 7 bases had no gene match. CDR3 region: CASSPQPSGTSSYEQYF. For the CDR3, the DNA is TGTGCCAGCTCACCACAACCTAGCGGGACCTCCTCCTACGAGCAGTACTTC.

CDR3 loop: CASSSRPGELFF. In DNA, the CDR3 is TGTGCCAGCAGCTCCCGGCCCGGGGAGCTGTTTTTT. The V and J genes are TRBV28 and TRBJ2-2; D gene unclear. This CDR3 has 12 residues. Trimming removed 6 bases at V and 6 bases at J, with 8 bases between. In germline, CDR1 is MDHEN, CDR2 SYDVKM. Variable domain in full (rest from reference TRBV28 and TRBJ2-2): DVKVTQSSRYLVKRTGEKVFLECVQDMDHENMFWYRQDPGLGLRLIYFSYDVKMKEKGDIPEGYSVSREKKERFSLILESASTNQTSMYLCASSSRPGELFFGEGSRLTVL.

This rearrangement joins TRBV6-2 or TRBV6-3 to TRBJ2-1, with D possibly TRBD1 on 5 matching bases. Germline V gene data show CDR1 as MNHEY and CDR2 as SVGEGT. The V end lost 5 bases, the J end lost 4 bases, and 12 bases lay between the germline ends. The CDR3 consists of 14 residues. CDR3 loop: CASSPTRQYNEQFF. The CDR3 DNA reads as TGTGCCAGCAGTCCAACGCGACAGTACAATGAGCAGTTCTTC.

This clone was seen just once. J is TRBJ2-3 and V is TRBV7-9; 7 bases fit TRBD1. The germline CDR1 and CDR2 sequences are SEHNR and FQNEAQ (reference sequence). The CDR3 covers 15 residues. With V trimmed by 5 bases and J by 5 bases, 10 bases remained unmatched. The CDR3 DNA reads TGTGCCAGCAGCATCGTGACAGGGTTCCTAGATACGCAGTATTTT. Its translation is CASSIVTGFLDTQYF.

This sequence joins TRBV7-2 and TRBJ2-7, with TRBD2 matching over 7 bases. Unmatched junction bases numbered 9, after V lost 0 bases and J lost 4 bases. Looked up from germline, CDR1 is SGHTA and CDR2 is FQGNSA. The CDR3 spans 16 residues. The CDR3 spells CASSLAPASGSYEQYF. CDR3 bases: TGTGCCAGCAGCTTAGCGCCGGCTAGCGGAAGTTACGAGCAGTACTTC.

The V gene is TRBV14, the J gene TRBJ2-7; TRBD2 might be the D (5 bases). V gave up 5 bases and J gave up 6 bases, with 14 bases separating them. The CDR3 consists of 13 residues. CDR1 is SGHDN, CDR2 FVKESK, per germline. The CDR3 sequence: CASSEGPRGEQYF. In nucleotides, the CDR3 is TGTGCCAGCAGCGAAGGCCCACGGGGCGAGCAGTACTTC.

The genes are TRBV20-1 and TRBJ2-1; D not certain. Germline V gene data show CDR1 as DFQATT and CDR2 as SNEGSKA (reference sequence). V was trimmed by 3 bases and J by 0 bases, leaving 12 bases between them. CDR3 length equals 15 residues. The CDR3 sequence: CSASRPASSYNEQFF. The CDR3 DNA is TGCAGTGCTAGTCGGCCAGCCAGCTCCTACAATGAGCAGTTCTTC.

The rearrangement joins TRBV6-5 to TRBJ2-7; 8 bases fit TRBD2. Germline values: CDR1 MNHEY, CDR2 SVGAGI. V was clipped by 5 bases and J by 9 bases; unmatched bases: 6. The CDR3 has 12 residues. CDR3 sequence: CASSISGARQYF. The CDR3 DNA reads TGTGCCAGCAGTATTAGCGGGGCTCGGCAGTACTTC.

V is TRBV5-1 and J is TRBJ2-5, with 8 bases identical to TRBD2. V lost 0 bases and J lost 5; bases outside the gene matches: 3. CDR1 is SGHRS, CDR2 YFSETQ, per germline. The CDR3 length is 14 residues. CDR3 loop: CASSLGGGLETQYF. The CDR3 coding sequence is TGCGCCAGCAGCTTGGGCGGGGGGCTGGAGACCCAGTACTTC.

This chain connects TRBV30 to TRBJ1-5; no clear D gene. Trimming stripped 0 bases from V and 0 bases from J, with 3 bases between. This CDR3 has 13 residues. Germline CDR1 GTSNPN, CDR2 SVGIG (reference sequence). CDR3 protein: CAWSVSSNQPQHF. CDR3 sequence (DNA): TGTGCCTGGAGTGTAAGTAGCAATCAGCCCCAGCATTTT. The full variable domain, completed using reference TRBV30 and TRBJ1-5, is SQTIHQWPATLVQPVGSPLSLECTVEGTSNPNLYWYRQAAGRGLQLLFYSVGIGQISSEVPQNLSASRPQDRQFILSSKKLLLSDSGFYLCAWSVSSNQPQHFGDGTRLSIL.

Here the CDR3 DNA reads TGTGCCACCAGTGACCCCGGGGGGACAGGTCACAATGAGCAGTTCTTC. This gives the protein CATSDPGGTGHNEQFF. The chain joins TRBV24-1 to TRBJ2-1; TRBD1 might be the D (8 bases). V was pared by 4 bases and J by 5 bases, with 17 bases between. The CDR3 sequence is 16 residues long. Germline lookup yields CDR1 KGHDR and CDR2 SFDVKD.

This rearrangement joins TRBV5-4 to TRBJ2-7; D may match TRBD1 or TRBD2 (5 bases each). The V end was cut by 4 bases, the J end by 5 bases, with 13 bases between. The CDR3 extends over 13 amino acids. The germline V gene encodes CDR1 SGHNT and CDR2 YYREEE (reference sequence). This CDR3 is CASSRDRGNEQYF. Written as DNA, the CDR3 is TGTGCCAGCAGCCGGGACCGGGGCAACGAGCAGTACTTC. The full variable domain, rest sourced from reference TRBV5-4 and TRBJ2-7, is ETGVTQSPTHLIKTRGQQVTLRCSSQSGHNTVSWYQQALGQGPQFIFQYYREEENGRGNFPPRFSGLQFPNYSSELNVNALELDDSALYLCASSRDRGNEQYFGPGTRLTVT.

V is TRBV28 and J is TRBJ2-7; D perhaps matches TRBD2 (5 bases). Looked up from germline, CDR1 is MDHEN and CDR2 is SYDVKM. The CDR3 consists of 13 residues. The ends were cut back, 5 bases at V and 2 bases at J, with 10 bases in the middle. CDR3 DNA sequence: TGTGCCAGCAGTGGTCTAGCCACCTACGAGCAGTACTTC. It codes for CASSGLATYEQYF.

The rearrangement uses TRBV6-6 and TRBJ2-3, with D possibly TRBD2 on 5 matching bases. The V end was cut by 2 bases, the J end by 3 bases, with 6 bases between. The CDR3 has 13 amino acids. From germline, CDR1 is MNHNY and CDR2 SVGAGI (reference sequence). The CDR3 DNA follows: TGTGCCAGCAGTTACCCGGGAACAGATACGCAGTATTTT. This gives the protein CASSYPGTDTQYF.

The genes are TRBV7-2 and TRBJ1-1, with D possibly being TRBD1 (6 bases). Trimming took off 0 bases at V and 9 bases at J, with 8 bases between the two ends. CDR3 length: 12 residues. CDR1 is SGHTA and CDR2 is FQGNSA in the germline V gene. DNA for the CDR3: TGTGCCAGCAGCTTAGCGGGGGCTCAAGCTTTCTTT. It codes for CASSLAGAQAFF.

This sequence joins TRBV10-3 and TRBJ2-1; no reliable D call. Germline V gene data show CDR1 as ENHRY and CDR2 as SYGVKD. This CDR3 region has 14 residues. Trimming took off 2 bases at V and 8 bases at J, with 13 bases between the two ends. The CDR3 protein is CAISEVGEGDEQFF. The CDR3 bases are TGTGCCATCAGTGAGGTCGGTGAAGGCGATGAGCAGTTCTTC.

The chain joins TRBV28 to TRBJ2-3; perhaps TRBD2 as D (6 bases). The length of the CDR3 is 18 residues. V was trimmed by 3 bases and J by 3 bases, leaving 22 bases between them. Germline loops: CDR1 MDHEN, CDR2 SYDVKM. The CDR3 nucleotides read TGTGCCAGCAGTTTTATTTTAGCGGCCCCGATAACGACAGATACGCAGTATTTT. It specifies CASSFILAAPITTDTQYF. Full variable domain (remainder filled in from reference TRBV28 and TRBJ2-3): DVKVTQSSRYLVKRTGEKVFLECVQDMDHENMFWYRQDPGLGLRLIYFSYDVKMKEKGDIPEGYSVSREKKERFSLILESASTNQTSMYLCASSFILAAPITTDTQYFGPGTRLTVL.

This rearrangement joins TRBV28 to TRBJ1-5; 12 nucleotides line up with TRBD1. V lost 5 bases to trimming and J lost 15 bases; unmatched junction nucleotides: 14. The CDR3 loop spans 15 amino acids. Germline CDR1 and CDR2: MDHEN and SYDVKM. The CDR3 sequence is CASSRTGTGGRDPHF. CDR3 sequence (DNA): TGTGCCAGCAGTAGAACCGGGACAGGGGGCCGGGATCCGCATTTT.

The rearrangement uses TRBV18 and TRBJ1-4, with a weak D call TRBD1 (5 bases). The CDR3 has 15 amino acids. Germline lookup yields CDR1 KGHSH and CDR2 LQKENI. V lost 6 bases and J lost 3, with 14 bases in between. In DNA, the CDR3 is TGTGCCAGCTCTCCGAACCGGGACGCTAATGAAAAACTGTTTTTT. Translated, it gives CASSPNRDANEKLFF.